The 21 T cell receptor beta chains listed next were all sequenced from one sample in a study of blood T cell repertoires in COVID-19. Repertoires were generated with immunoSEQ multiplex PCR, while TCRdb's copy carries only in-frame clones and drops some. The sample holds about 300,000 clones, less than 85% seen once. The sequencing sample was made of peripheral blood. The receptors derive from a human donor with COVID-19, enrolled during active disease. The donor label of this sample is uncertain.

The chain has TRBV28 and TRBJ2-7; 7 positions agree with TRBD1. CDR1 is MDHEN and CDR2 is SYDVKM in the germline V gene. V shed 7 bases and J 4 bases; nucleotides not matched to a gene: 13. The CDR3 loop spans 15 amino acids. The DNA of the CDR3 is TGTGCCAGCATGAATCGAAGGGGGCTGAGGTACGAGCAGTACTTC. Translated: CASMNRRGLRYEQYF.

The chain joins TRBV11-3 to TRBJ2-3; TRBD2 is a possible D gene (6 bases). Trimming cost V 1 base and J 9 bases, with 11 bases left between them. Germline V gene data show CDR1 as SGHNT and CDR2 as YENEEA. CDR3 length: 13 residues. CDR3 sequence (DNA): TGTGCCAGCAGCTTAGCGGGAGTGGGAACGCAGTATTTT. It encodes CASSLAGVGTQYF. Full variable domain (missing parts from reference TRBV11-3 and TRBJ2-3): EAGVVQSPRYKIIEKKQPVAFWCNPISGHNTLYWYLQNLGQGPELLIRYENEEAVDDSQLPKDRFSAERLKGVDSTLKIQPAELGDSAVYLCASSLAGVGTQYFGPGTRLTVL.

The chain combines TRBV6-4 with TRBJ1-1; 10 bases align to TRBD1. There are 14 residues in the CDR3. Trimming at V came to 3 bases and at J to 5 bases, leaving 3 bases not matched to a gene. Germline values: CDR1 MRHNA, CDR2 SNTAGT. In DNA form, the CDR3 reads TGTGCCAGCAGTGAACCGGACAGGGGGACTGAAGCTTTCTTT. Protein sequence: CASSEPDRGTEAFF.

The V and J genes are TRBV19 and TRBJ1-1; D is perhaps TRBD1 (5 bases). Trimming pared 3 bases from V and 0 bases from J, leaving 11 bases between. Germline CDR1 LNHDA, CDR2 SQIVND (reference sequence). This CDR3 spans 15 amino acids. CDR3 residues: CASSIRPGMNTEAFF. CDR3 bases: TGTGCCAGTAGTATTCGTCCAGGGATGAACACTGAAGCTTTCTTT.

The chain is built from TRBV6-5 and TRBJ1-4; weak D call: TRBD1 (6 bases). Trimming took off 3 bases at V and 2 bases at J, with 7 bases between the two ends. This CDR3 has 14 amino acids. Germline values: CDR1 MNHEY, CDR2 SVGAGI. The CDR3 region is CASSYDRTNEKLFF. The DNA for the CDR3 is TGTGCCAGCAGTTATGACAGGACTAATGAAAAACTGTTTTTT.

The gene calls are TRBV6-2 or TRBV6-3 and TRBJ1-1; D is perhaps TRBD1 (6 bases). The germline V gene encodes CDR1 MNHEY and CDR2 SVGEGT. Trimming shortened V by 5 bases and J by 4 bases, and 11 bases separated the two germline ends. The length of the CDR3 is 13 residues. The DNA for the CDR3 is TGTGCCAGCAGTCGTAGGGGGAGCACTGAAGCTTTCTTT. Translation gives CASSRRGSTEAFF.

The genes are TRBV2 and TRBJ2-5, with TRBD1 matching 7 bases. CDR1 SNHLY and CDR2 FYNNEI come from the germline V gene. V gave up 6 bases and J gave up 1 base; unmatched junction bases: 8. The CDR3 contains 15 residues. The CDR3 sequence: CASRRGTAAQETQYF. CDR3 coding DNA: TGTGCCAGCAGGAGGGGGACAGCGGCCCAAGAGACCCAGTACTTC. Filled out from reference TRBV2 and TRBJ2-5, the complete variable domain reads EPEVTQTPSHQVTQMGQEVILRCVPISNHLYFYWYRQILGQKVEFLVSFYNNEISEKSEIFDDQFSVERPDGSNFTLKIRSTKLEDSAMYFCASRRGTAAQETQYFGPGTRLLVL.

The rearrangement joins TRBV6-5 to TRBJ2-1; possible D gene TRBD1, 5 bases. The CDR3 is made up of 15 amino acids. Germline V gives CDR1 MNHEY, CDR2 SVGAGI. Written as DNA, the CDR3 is TGTGTAACGAAAACCCCACAGGCGTATGTGGATGAGCAGTTCTTC. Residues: CVTKTPQAYVDEQFF.

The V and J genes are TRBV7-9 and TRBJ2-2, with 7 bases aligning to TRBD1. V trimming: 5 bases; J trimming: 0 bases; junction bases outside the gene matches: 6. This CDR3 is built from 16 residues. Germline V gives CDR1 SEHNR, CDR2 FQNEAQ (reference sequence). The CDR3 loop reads CASSAPGTANTGELFF. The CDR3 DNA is TGTGCCAGCAGCGCTCCCGGGACAGCGAACACCGGGGAGCTGTTTTTT.

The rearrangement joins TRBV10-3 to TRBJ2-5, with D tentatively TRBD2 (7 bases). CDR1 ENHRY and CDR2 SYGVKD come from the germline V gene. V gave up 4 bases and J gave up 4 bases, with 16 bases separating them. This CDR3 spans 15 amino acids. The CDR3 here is CAISVEGGLGETQYF. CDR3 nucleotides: TGTGCCATCAGTGTTGAGGGGGGGCTAGGAGAGACCCAGTACTTC.

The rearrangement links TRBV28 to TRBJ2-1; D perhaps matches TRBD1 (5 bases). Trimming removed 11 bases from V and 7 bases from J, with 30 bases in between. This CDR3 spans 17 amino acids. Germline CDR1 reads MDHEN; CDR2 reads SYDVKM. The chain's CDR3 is CAAIPDSRQRSRNEQFF. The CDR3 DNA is TGTGCCGCGATCCCTGACAGTCGTCAACGGAGTCGGAATGAGCAGTTCTTC.

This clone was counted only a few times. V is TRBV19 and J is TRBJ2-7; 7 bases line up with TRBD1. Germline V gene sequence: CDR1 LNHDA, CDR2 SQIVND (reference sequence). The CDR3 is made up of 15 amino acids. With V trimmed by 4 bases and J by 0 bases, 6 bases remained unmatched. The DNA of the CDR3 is TGTGCCAGTAGTAAACAGACAGGGTTCTCCTACGAGCAGTACTTC. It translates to CASSKQTGFSYEQYF.

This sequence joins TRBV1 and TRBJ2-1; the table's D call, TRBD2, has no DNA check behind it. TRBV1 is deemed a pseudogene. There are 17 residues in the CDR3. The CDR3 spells CTSSQDSAGSSYNEQFF. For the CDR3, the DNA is TGCACCAGCAGCCAAGATTCCGCCGGGAGCTCCTACAATGAGCAGTTCTTC.

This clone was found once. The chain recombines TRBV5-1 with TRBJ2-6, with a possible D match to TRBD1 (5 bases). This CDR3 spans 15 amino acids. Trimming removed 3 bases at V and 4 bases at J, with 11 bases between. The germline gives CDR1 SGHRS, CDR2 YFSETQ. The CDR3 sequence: CASSSSGSGANVLTF. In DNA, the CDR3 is TGCGCCAGCAGCTCCTCAGGGTCAGGGGCCAACGTCCTGACTTTC.

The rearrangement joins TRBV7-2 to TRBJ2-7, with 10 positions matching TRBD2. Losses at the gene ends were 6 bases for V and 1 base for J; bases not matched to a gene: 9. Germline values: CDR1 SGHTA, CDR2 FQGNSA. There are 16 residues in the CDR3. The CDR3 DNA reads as TGTGCCAGCAGAGCCGGCCGGACTAGCGGTTCCTACGAGCAGTACTTC. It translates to CASRAGRTSGSYEQYF.

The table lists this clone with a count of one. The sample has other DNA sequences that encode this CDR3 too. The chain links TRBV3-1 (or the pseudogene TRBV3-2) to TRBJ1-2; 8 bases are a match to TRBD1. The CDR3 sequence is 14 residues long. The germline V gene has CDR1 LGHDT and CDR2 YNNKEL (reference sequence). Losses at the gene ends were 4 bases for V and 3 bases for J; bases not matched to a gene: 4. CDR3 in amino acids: CASSPGQGYYGYTF. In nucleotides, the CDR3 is TGTGCCAGCAGCCCTGGACAGGGCTACTATGGCTACACCTTC.

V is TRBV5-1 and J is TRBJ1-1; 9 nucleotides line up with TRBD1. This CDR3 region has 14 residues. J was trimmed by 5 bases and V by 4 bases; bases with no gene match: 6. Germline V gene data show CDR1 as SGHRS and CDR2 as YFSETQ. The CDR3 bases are TGCGCCAGCAGCCCCGGACAGGGGAGAACTGAAGCTTTCTTT. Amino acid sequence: CASSPGQGRTEAFF.

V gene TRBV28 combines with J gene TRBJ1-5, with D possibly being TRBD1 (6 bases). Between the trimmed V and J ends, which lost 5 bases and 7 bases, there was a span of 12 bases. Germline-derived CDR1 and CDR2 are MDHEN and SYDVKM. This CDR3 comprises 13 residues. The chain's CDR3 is CASSVGHPQPQHF. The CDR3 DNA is TGTGCCAGCAGTGTGGGACATCCCCAGCCCCAGCATTTT.

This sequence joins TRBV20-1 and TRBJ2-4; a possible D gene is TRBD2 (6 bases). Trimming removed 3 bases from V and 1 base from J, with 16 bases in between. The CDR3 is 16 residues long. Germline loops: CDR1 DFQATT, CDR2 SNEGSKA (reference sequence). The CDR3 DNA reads TGCAGTGCTAGTAGTGTGCCGGGAGAGGCCAAAAACATTCAGTACTTC. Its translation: CSASSVPGEAKNIQYF.

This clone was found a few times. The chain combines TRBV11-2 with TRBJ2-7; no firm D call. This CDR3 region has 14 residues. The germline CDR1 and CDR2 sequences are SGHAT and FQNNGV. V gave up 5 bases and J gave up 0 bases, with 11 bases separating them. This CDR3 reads CASSLRYSSYEQYF. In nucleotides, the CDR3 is TGTGCCAGCAGCCTCCGTTATAGCTCCTACGAGCAGTACTTC.

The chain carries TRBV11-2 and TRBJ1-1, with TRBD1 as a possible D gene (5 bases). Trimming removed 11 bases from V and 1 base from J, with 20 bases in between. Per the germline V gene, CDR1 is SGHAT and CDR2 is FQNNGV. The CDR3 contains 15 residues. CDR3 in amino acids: CAAVRDSTSNTEAFF. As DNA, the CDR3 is TGTGCCGCCGTCCGGGACTCTACATCGAACACTGAAGCTTTCTTT.